Listed here are 20 T cell receptor beta chains from one sample, sequenced in a study of T-cell reconstitution after alpha-beta-depleted transplantation in children. The authors prepared the TCRbeta library with unique molecular identifiers. TCRdb reanalysed the PCR reads using MiXCR and keeps one entry per CDR3 protein. Of some 600,000 distinct CDR3 sequences in the sample, roughly 17% are singletons; the top ten hold over 0.95%. The input for sequencing was PBMCs from the stem cell graft donor, taken from the stem cell graft. The receptors come from a human donor who donated a stem cell graft to a child with acute myeloid leukemia.

This clonotype has a handful of counts. V usage is TRBV28 and J usage is TRBJ2-5, with 7 bases identical to TRBD1. This CDR3 spans 14 amino acids. Germline CDR1 reads MDHEN; CDR2 reads SYDVKM. J lost 5 bases, V lost 5 bases, and 8 bases had no gene match. The CDR3: CASSVQGSRETQYF. The CDR3 DNA reads as TGTGCCAGCAGTGTACAGGGGAGTCGGGAGACCCAGTACTTC.

At least ten counts were recorded for this clonotype. The CDR3 here is CSVEPIRTPGLETQYF. The CDR3, as DNA: TGCAGCGTTGAACCCATTAGGACGCCAGGTTTAGAGACCCAGTACTTC. V is TRBV29-1 and J is TRBJ2-5; no reliable D call. There are 16 residues in the CDR3. Trimming left V 2 bases short and J 4 bases short, with 20 bases between. From germline, CDR1 is SQVTM and CDR2 ANQGSEA. The whole variable domain, filled in from reference TRBV29-1 and TRBJ2-5, reads SAVISQKPSRDICQRGTSLTIQCQVDSQVTMMFWYRQQPGQSLTLIATANQGSEATYESGFVIDKFPISRPNLTFSTLTVSNMSPEDSSIYLCSVEPIRTPGLETQYFGPGTRLLVL.

The CDR3 DNA is TGTGCAAGTCGCTACCCTGTTAGGCAGGTGGAGAGTCAGCCCCAGCATTTT. Translated: CASRYPVRQVESQPQHF. The J gene is TRBJ1-5, the V gene TRBV12-2; the table's D gene call, TRBD1, was not cross checked with the DNA. TRBV12-2 is a listed pseudogene. This CDR3 has 17 amino acids.

This chain joins TRBV18 and TRBJ1-2; 8 bases fit TRBD1. V shed 4 bases and J 3 bases; nucleotides not matched to a gene: 7. This CDR3 region has 15 residues. Germline CDR1 is KGHSH and CDR2 is LQKENI. The CDR3 protein is CASSLKQGEDYGYTF. The CDR3 bases are TGTGCCAGCTCACTAAAACAGGGGGAGGACTATGGCTACACCTTC.

The table lists this clonotype with a few counts. The rearrangement uses TRBV20-1 and TRBJ2-3; 12 nucleotides line up with TRBD2. Germline CDR1 and CDR2: DFQATT and SNEGSKA (reference sequence). The CDR3 spans 15 residues. J was trimmed by 4 bases and V by 3 bases; bases with no gene match: 5. The CDR3 DNA sequence: TGCAGTGCTAGTTGGTCTAGCGGGGGGGCAGATACGCAGTATTTT. It translates to CSASWSSGGADTQYF.

There are many counts of this clonotype. The chain uses TRBV7-2 and TRBJ2-7; D is perhaps TRBD1 (5 bases). Trimming cost V 6 bases and J 3 bases, with 9 bases left between them. Germline V gene sequence: CDR1 SGHTA, CDR2 FQGNSA. The CDR3 spans 12 residues. The CDR3, as DNA: TGTGCCAGCAGGAGTGACAGCTACGAGCAGTACTTC. The encoded protein is CASRSDSYEQYF.

This clonotype was counted between two and nine times. The rearrangement links TRBV7-2 to TRBJ1-5, with D perhaps TRBD1 (5 bases). This CDR3 comprises 15 residues. V was trimmed by 1 base and J by 4 bases, leaving 11 bases between them. Germline values: CDR1 SGHTA, CDR2 FQGNSA. The CDR3 is CASSLGGTVNQPQHF. CDR3 DNA sequence: TGTGCCAGCAGCTTAGGTGGGACGGTTAATCAGCCCCAGCATTTT.

This clonotype was detected once. The chain carries TRBV3-1 and TRBJ2-7; 9 bases map to TRBD1. Germline-derived CDR1 and CDR2 are LGHDT and YNNKEL (reference sequence). V trimming: 4 bases; J trimming: 12 bases; junction bases outside the gene matches: 7. The CDR3 covers 12 residues. CDR3: CASSLGTGSTYV. As DNA, the CDR3 is TGTGCCAGCAGCCTCGGGACAGGGTCAACGTACGTC.

The CDR3 sequence is CASSYGQNSYGYTF. The CDR3 DNA sequence: TGTGCCAGCAGTTACGGACAGAATTCATATGGCTACACCTTC. This chain joins TRBV6-2 or TRBV6-3 and TRBJ1-2, with D perhaps TRBD1 (6 bases). The CDR3 covers 14 residues. Between the trimmed V and J ends, which lost 2 bases and 5 bases, there was a span of 12 bases. Germline assignment: CDR1 MNHEY and CDR2 SVGEGT.

The chain has TRBV11-1 and TRBJ2-3, with D perhaps matching TRBD2 (6 bases). The ends were cut back, 1 base at V and 4 bases at J, with 21 bases in the middle. This CDR3 region has 18 residues. CDR1 is SGHAT and CDR2 is FQDESV in the germline V gene (reference sequence). The CDR3 sequence is CASSLVGGAADGPDTQYF. CDR3 DNA: TGTGCCAGCAGCTTAGTCGGGGGAGCAGCAGATGGACCAGATACGCAGTATTTT.

There are many counts of this clonotype. V is TRBV20-1 and J is TRBJ2-7, with TRBD1 as a possible D gene (5 bases). CDR1 and CDR2 (germline): DFQATT, SNEGSKA (reference sequence). The V and J ends lost 1 base and 7 bases respectively, with 11 bases between them. The CDR3 runs to 12 residues. For the CDR3, the DNA is TGCAGTGCTAGAGCAGGGTTGGGGGAGCAGTACTTC. Translated, it gives CSARAGLGEQYF.

The chain recombines TRBV28 with TRBJ1-2, with D unclear. Per germline, CDR1 MDHEN and CDR2 SYDVKM. Trimming removed 7 bases at V and 7 bases at J, with 19 bases between. The CDR3 spans 14 residues. The CDR3: CASIPGLECCGYTF. The DNA of the CDR3 is TGTGCCAGCATCCCCGGGCTCGAGTGCTGTGGCTACACCTTC.

The table lists this clonotype with many counts. The chain links TRBV24-1 to TRBJ1-2; D remains unclear. CDR1 KGHDR and CDR2 SFDVKD come from the germline V gene. The CDR3 runs 14 residues. With 0 bases removed from V and 4 bases from J, the gap between germline ends came to 8 bases. The CDR3 nucleotides read TGTGCCACCAGTGATTTGCTCAAGAGCTATGGCTACACCTTC. Translation gives CATSDLLKSYGYTF.

The sample holds many counts of this clonotype. V and J are TRBV7-2 and TRBJ1-4; D is unclear. The V end lost 1 base, the J end lost 5 bases, and 11 bases lay between the germline ends. CDR1 and CDR2 (germline): SGHTA, FQGNSA. This CDR3 has 15 amino acids. As DNA, the CDR3 is TGTGCCAGCAGCTTAGTTCGGAGGACGAATGAAAAACTGTTTTTT. Translated, it gives CASSLVRRTNEKLFF.

The rearrangement joins TRBV7-2 to TRBJ2-3, with 8 bases aligning to TRBD2. The CDR3 consists of 16 residues. V shed 4 bases, J shed 6 bases, and the junction held 12 bases outside the gene matches. Germline assignment: CDR1 SGHTA and CDR2 FQGNSA. The CDR3 region is CASSWGFGGGSDTQYF. In nucleotides, the CDR3 is TGTGCCAGCAGCTGGGGTTTCGGCGGGGGGTCGGATACGCAGTATTTT.

Ten or more counts support this clonotype. V usage is TRBV7-2 and J usage is TRBJ2-3, with 7 bases that match TRBD2. With 5 bases clipped from V and 2 bases from J, the junction kept 7 bases outside the gene matches. This CDR3 has 15 residues. The germline V gene encodes CDR1 SGHTA and CDR2 FQGNSA. The CDR3 spells CASSPRTRATDTQYF. CDR3 coding DNA: TGTGCCAGCAGCCCCCGGACTAGAGCCACAGATACGCAGTATTTT.

This sequence joins TRBV5-1 and TRBJ2-1; TRBD1 agrees at 7 bases. Germline CDR1 and CDR2: SGHRS and YFSETQ. J gave up 4 bases and V 4 bases, and 8 bases lay outside the gene matches. This CDR3 region has 15 residues. CDR3 protein: CASSEGTEPYNEQFF. CDR3 nucleotides: TGCGCCAGCAGCGAAGGGACAGAACCGTACAATGAGCAGTTCTTC.

This clonotype was counted at least ten times. V gene TRBV6-1 combines with J gene TRBJ2-7; maybe TRBD2 (6 bases). This CDR3 spans 15 amino acids. The ends were cut back, 6 bases at V and 6 bases at J, with 21 bases in the middle. CDR1 is MNHNS and CDR2 is SASEGT in the germline V gene. The chain's CDR3 is CASSLDVRGIGEQYV. In nucleotides, the CDR3 is TGTGCCAGCAGCCTGGACGTTCGCGGGATCGGCGAGCAGTACGTC.

Many counts were recorded for this clonotype. The J gene is TRBJ2-1, the V gene TRBV20-1; 14 nucleotides match TRBD2. V lost 5 bases and J lost 4; bases outside the gene matches: 7. This CDR3 region has 16 residues. Germline V gene lookup returns CDR1 DFQATT and CDR2 SNEGSKA (reference sequence). Written as DNA, the CDR3 is TGCAGTGCTTTAGATCGGACTAGCGGGGGGTACAATGAGCAGTTCTTC. Its translation: CSALDRTSGGYNEQFF.

In its sample, this clonotype was seen many times. The V gene is TRBV20-1, the J gene TRBJ1-5; D uncertain. Germline-derived CDR1 and CDR2 are DFQATT and SNEGSKA (reference sequence). V lost 0 bases, J lost 3 bases, and 18 bases lay in between. This CDR3 spans 17 amino acids. Here the CDR3 reads CSARDSGPGSSNQPQHF. DNA for the CDR3: TGCAGTGCTAGAGATTCCGGCCCAGGATCTTCCAATCAGCCCCAGCATTTT.